The clone carrying this T cell receptor (beta chain) was seen repeatedly, ten times or more. Antigen unknown. TCRdb ran MiXCR on the RACE reads and lists one entry per CDR3 protein. The table lists roughly 48,000 distinct CDR3 sequences, roughly 11% of them singletons. The sample is drawn from a study of human T cells and chemical hapten exposure. Time point described: patch test 1, 2 weeks after DPC sensitization. As for treatment: therapeutic diphenylcyclopropenone sensitization with weekly scalp DPC. Unfractionated whole blood was the source of the extracted total RNA. Whole-study findings and limits: Significantly greater numbers of large CDR3 similarity clusters came from expanded TCRs than from controls.

Source: whole blood, taken in connection with sensitization to the hapten diphenylcyclopropenone (DPC). The receptor's source is a woman between 40 and 50 years old with alopecia areata. Some clones in this sample may be carry-over from other donors' samples.

The CDR3 DNA reads as TGTGCCAGCAGCTATAAAGGGAGATTAGCCGGGGAGCTGTTTTTT. Translating gives CASSYKGRLAGELFF. This chain uses TRBV7-8 with TRBJ2-2; D is perhaps TRBD2 (5 bases). V lost 4 bases and J lost 6, with 15 bases in between. The length of the CDR3 is 15 residues. CDR1 is SGHVS and CDR2 is FQNEAQ in the germline V gene.